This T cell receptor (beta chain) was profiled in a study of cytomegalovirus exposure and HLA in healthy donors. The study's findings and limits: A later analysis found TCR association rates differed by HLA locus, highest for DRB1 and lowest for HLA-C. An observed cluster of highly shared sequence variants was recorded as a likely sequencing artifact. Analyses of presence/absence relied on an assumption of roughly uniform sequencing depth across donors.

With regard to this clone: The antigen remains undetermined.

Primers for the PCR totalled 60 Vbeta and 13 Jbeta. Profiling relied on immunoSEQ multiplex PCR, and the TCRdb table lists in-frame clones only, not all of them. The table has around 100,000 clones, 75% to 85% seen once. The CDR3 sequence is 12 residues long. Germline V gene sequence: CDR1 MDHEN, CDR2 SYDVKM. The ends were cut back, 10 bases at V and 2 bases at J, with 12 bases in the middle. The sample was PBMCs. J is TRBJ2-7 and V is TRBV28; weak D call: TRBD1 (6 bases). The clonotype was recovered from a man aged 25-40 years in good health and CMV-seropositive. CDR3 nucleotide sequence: TGTGCCACCAAAAGGGGGACCTACGAGCAGTACTTC. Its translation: CATKRGTYEQYF.